Listed below are T cell receptor beta chains from one sample, sequenced in a study of spatial heterogeneity in lung cancer. TCRdb processed the 5' RACE reads anew with MiXCR; each CDR3 protein has one entry. The table lists fewer than 5,000 distinct CDR3 sequences, 6.3% of them singletons. The source material was lung tumor tissue, sampled at surgery. The receptors shown here come from a male donor with early-stage non-small cell lung cancer. CDR3s leave out the opening cysteine and the closing phenylalanine or tryptophan. Rows may omit the clone size; those that give it use once, few, many or a size class.

TRBJ2-2 TRBV12-3/TRBV12-4 . ASSRGLAGGGNTGELF
TRBJ1-2 TRBV19 many ASTPTNYGYT
TRBJ1-6 TRBV4-3 medium-sized ASSQAGDGNSPLH
TRBJ2-1 TRBV12-5 few ASGDWGLGYNEQF
TRBJ2-7 TRBV2 medium-sized ASSELGDEYEQY
TRBJ1-4 TRBV20-1 many SASPGQSNEKLF
TRBJ1-1 TRBV6-5 large ASSLDRGTEAF
TRBJ1-1 TRBV5-5 many ASSLEGVYTEAF
TRBJ2-1 TRBV12-3/TRBV12-4 medium-sized ASREGGHEQF
TRBJ2-6 TRBV28 medium-sized ASSWWNSGANVLT
TRBJ2-2 TRBV7-8 . ASSVNRGRGELF
TRBJ1-2 TRBV18 medium-sized ASSPFTGDNYGYT
TRBJ1-1 TRBV2 medium-sized ASSEFGRQVAF
TRBJ1-2 TRBV20-1 . SAVQRNYGYT
TRBJ1-1 TRBV12-3/TRBV12-4 medium-sized ASSQPRGRNTEAF
TRBJ2-3 TRBV6-5 many ASSYSRERADTQY
TRBJ1-2 TRBV15 medium-sized ATSRDYGEVNYGYT
TRBJ2-1 TRBV28 . ASIRDTLHYNEQF
TRBJ1-2 TRBV28 medium-sized ASSRTGTEGFYGYT
TRBJ2-1 TRBV3-1 medium-sized ASSQGGGPYNEQF
TRBJ2-1 TRBV27 few ASSPLPGLDEQF
TRBJ2-2 TRBV28 many ASSRPGQANTGELF
TRBJ1-6 TRBV28 medium-sized ASRVPYSPLH
TRBJ2-3 TRBV20-1 . SAPTLDTSSTDTQY
TRBJ1-6 TRBV5-5 medium-sized ASSLIGRGSNSPLH
TRBJ2-5 TRBV3-1 medium-sized ASSLKGRETQY
TRBJ2-3 TRBV20-1 medium-sized SARDIKLGTDTQY
TRBJ2-7 TRBV10-3 medium-sized AIAGGSSGTSLSEQY
TRBJ1-5 TRBV27 many ASSLRYKSNQPQH
TRBJ2-7 TRBV18 medium-sized ASSPQENYEQY
TRBJ2-1 TRBV3-1 . ASRRGGQYNEQF
TRBJ1-1 TRBV2 many ASKQGDTEAF
TRBJ1-4 TRBV7-9 . ASSPVATNEKLF
TRBJ2-3 TRBV6-2/TRBV6-3 few ASSYEVTDTQY
TRBJ2-5 TRBV6-5 medium-sized ASSYFAGSGETQY
TRBJ1-1 TRBV7-6 many ASSPGPARTEAF
TRBJ2-3 TRBV7-9 many ASSSRFPDTQY
TRBJ2-4 TRBV3-1 many ASSQWDRGNIQY
TRBJ2-1 TRBV20-1 few SAVWGNQF
TRBJ1-1 TRBV20-1 medium-sized SAPSNTEAF
TRBJ2-7 TRBV20-1 medium-sized SASGGSLTDEQY
TRBJ1-2 TRBV12-5 medium-sized ASGRPGQGNGYT
TRBJ2-7 TRBV20-1 medium-sized SALPTGRSYEQY
TRBJ1-1 TRBV7-8 hyperexpanded ASSLAGSLNTEAF
TRBJ1-3 TRBV4-2 few ASSPGVSGNTIY
TRBJ2-2 TRBV11-2 many ASSLQIGELF
TRBJ2-3 TRBV30 medium-sized AWSIIGRTSTDTQY
TRBJ2-7 TRBV20-1 medium-sized SAANSGGSAEQY
TRBJ2-3 TRBV28 many ATLSGAHTDTQY
TRBJ2-3 TRBV28 large ASSQDFYTQY
TRBJ2-1 TRBV18 many ASSHGGYNEQF
TRBJ2-3 TRBV20-1 few SGQGLSTDTQY
TRBJ1-5 TRBV18 . ASSHKNTGLNQPQH
TRBJ2-7 TRBV7-8 medium-sized ASSPAGGWDYEQY
TRBJ2-3 TRBV11-2 . ASSSNPRGADTQY